The TCR beta chain under discussion was sequenced for a study of identical twins. MiXCR, run by TCRdb on the 5' RACE reads, gives a single entry per CDR3 protein. Counted here are approximately 890,000 distinct CDR3 sequences, 9% to 15% occurring once; the ten biggest clones make up about 1.5%. There are a few counts of this clonotype. The CDR3 is 18 amino acids. Trimming took 3 bases from V and 0 from J, leaving 19 bases between them. CDR1 and CDR2 from the germline V gene are SGDLS and YYNGEE. The sample also formed part of further work on yellow fever vaccine responses in identical twins.

The chain has TRBV9 and TRBJ2-1; D may correspond to TRBD1 or TRBD2 (5 bases each). The sequence came from a woman aged 18-29 years in good health. Sample: PBMCs. CDR3 in DNA: TGTGCCAGCAGCGGCTTGGTTCCGGGGACCCGCTCCTACAATGAGCAGTTCTTC. Protein: CASSGLVPGTRSYNEQFF.